This T cell receptor beta chain was captured by sequencing in a study of blood T cell repertoires in COVID-19. Across the whole study: The United States, Italy and Spain supplied acute and convalescent COVID-19 samples.

In its sample, this clone was seen once. V was pared by 3 bases and J by 1 base, with 6 bases of the junction left unmatched. Germline V CDR1 and CDR2: MNHEY, SMNVEV (reference sequence). The CDR3 is 15 residues long. TCRdb's table, derived via immunoSEQ multiplex PCR, lists solely in-frame clones and lacks some. The sample comprises fewer than 200,000 clones, roughly 90% of which are singletons, and approximately 4.9% rests with the top ten. The sequence was obtained from a man in his thirties or forties with COVID-19, enrolled during active disease. Sequencing was carried out using peripheral blood. This chain links TRBV27 with TRBJ2-7; 7 bases line up with TRBD1. CDR3 loop: CASSFRDSQSYEQYF. In DNA form, the CDR3 reads TGTGCCAGCAGTTTCCGGGACAGTCAGTCCTACGAGCAGTACTTC.